This T cell receptor (beta chain) was captured in a study of blood T cell repertoires in COVID-19 (dated by TCRdb to about 2020). As for the study more broadly: The collaborator samples originated in the United States, Italy and Spain and spanned the acute and convalescent phases of COVID-19. Deeply sampled blood TCRbeta repertoires from subjects exposed to, actively infected with, or recovered from COVID-19 were included in the dataset. The sample metadata nearly always contained a de-identified subject ID, COVID-19 status, age in years and sex. Samples came from the ongoing ImmuneRACE study (first 160 participants) plus 1,254 subjects from 6 global collaborators. The material from the prospective study consisted of cDNA or gDNA derived from T cells, B-cell-depleted T cells, or PBMCs. A freely available public database, intended as a resource for researchers studying the immune response to SARS-CoV-2, is where the repertoires were released. HLA class I and class II types, where available, came from metadata supplied by the sample provider rather than from assay-based typing. General findings and caveats noted by the study authors: The amount of clinical and demographic metadata varied by source and participant and was provided uncurated.

Another Seattle source contributed samples from volunteer blood donors who had recovered from COVID-19. Collaborating institutions collected whole blood in K2EDTA tubes following their own protocols. For TCRbeta analysis, collaborators shipped samples as frozen whole blood, isolated PBMCs, or DNA extracted from either of those sample types. The immunoSEQ Assay, a bias-controlled multiplex PCR, was used to amplify TCRbeta CDR3 regions from genomic DNA. The source study handled its data this way. Within the assay, amplification of reference gene primers was used to estimate how many nucleated cells each sample contained. To quantify the absolute abundance of each unique TCRbeta CDR3 rearrangement, sequence reads were collapsed and filtered. For each sample, productive Simpson clonality was calculated by taking the square root of Simpson's diversity index across productive rearrangements. TCRdb obtained this table from immuneACCESS and retained in-frame rearrangements with V and J assigned. These tables miss some clones; where compared with another copy, unresolved V genes account for less than half of the shortfall, and the remainder is unexplained. V and J calls plus clone size are reproduced from that table; the DNA served to infer D and trimming. The sample table holds some 220,000 clones, of which 80% to 85% were seen once. The ten largest clones capture 3% to 3.5% of the sample.

According to the germline V gene, CDR1 reads SGHVS and CDR2 reads FNYEAQ. V gives up 4 bases and J gives up 10 bases, and the segment between their germline ends measures 18 bases. Inclusive of the bounding cysteine and phenylalanine, the CDR3 is 14 residues long. Solely the CDR3 DNA is kept, with 42 bases framed from the first base. As to this clone: The specificity of this receptor is unknown. Base qualities were left out, and no much larger clone turns up one base away.

The receptor chain draws on TRBV7-6 and TRBJ2-3; there is no confident call for the D gene. Specimen: peripheral blood. The TCR sequence derives from a woman aged 25 to 39 who had recovered from COVID-19. In nucleotide form, the sequence is TGTGCCAGCAGCTCCCAATCAACATTGGCGGCGCAGTATTTT. This is translated as CASSSQSTLAAQYF.